The rows below give T cell receptor beta chains drawn from one sample of a study of T cells in localized non-small cell lung cancer. Clones were read by immunoSEQ multiplex PCR, and TCRdb kept only the in-frame ones, dropping some. This sample has just under 80,000 clones, with approximately 80% found just once. The sequenced sample was peripheral blood, obtained before any cancer treatment. All receptors come from a female donor of 60 years or more with stage I lung adenocarcinoma. Each CDR3 is given with its conserved first and last residue. Each record gives: CDR3 length, J gene, D gene, V gene, CDR3 protein. A D gene is named only where the DNA matches it firmly.

>13|TRBJ1-2|.|TRBV30
CAWNQDGGYGYTF
>13|TRBJ2-3|.|TRBV11-2
CASSPASETPRNF
>14|TRBJ1-1|.|TRBV4-1
CASRAGGRRTEAFF
>13|TRBJ2-7|.|TRBV28
CASRQGGSYEQYF
>13|TRBJ1-2|.|TRBV11-2
CASTKLRGYGYTF
>14|TRBJ2-2|TRBD1|TRBV10-3
CAISRTGNTGELFF
>16|TRBJ1-4|.|TRBV5-1
CASSATPQGIGEKLFF
>13|TRBJ2-1|TRBD1|TRBV5-6
CASSSYRGIEQFF
>13|TRBJ2-1|.|TRBV6-5
CASKRDLKNEQFF
>14|TRBJ2-5|TRBD1|TRBV7-8
CASSTTGWRETQYF
>12|TRBJ2-2|.|TRBV6-1
CASKSEAGELFF
>14|TRBJ2-2|.|TRBV28
CASSPFLMTGELFF
>14|TRBJ1-1|TRBD1|TRBV7-8
CASSNRDRGTEAFF
>14|TRBJ2-7|.|TRBV6-6
CASSYSGTSYEQYF
>16|TRBJ1-2|.|TRBV9
CASSVDDDLLTYGYTF
>15|TRBJ2-7|TRBD2|TRBV4-1
CASSFGLAGSYEQYF
>13|TRBJ2-5|TRBD2|TRBV30
CASTGGRGETQYF
>15|TRBJ2-1|TRBD2|TRBV6-6
CASSSAGAPADEQFF
>13|TRBJ1-2|TRBD1|TRBV5-4
CASRGQLNYGYTF
>15|TRBJ2-5|TRBD2|TRBV7-2
CASSGGGGRLETQYF
>16|TRBJ2-2|.|TRBV7-8
CASSLGLATNTGELFF
>16|TRBJ1-1|TRBD1|TRBV27
CASRRTGQGMNTEAFF
>14|TRBJ1-2|.|TRBV19
CASRGTLSNYGYTF
>14|TRBJ2-1|TRBD2|TRBV7-3
CASSSAGGTNEQFF
>17|TRBJ1-6|.|TRBV4-3
CASSQGTRGDYNSPLHF
>16|TRBJ1-1|TRBD1|TRBV4-2
CASSLTGQGSNTEAFF
>16|TRBJ1-2|TRBD1|TRBV4-2
CASSQDWQDRLLGYTF
>14|TRBJ1-1|.|TRBV2
CASTSFGANTEAFF
>15|TRBJ1-1|.|TRBV27
CASSVTVKGDTEAFF
>16|TRBJ2-3|.|TRBV7-9
CASSHRNLTSLYTQYF
>11|TRBJ2-7|.|TRBV7-9
CASRGPYEQYF
>15|TRBJ2-7|.|TRBV11-2
CASSLASGGSYEQYF
>13|TRBJ1-2|.|TRBV5-1
CASSLGPADGYTF
>16|TRBJ2-6|TRBD1|TRBV10-3
CATRDRGTSGANVLTF
>15|TRBJ2-2|.|TRBV19
CASSTRTGRTGELFF
>13|TRBJ1-1|.|TRBV11-2
CASSLNRGTEAFF
>15|TRBJ2-1|.|TRBV19
CASSIAGPFYNEQFF
>15|TRBJ2-4|.|TRBV7-9
CASSLNSGSMDIQYF
>15|TRBJ2-1|TRBD2|TRBV6-4
CASSDLSSGYNEQFF
>14|TRBJ1-6|.|TRBV6-1
CASTPDNFNSPLHF
>14|TRBJ2-5|.|TRBV30
CAWSLLGGRETQYF
>15|TRBJ2-1|.|TRBV6-1
CASKGGGSSYNEQFF
>12|TRBJ1-1|.|TRBV5-4
CASKGPEPEAFF
>17|TRBJ1-2|.|TRBV2
CASSEGGRGRFNYGYTF